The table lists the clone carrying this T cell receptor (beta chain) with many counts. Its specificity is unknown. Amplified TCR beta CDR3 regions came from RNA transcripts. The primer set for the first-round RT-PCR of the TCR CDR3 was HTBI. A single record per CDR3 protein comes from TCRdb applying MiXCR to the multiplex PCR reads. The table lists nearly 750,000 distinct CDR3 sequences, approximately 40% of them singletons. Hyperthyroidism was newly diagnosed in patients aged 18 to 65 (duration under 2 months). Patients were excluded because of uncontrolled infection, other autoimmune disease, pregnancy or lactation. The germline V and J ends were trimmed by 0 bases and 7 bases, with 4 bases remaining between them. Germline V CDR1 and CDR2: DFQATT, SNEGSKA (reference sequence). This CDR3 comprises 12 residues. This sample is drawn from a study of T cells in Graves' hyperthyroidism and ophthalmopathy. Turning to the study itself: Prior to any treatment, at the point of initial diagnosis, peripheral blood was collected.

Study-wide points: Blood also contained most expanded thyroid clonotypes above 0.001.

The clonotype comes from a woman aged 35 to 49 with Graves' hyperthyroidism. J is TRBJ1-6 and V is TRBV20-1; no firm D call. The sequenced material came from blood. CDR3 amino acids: CSARDRNSPLHF. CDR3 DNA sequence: TGCAGTGCTAGAGATCGGAATTCACCCCTCCACTTT.